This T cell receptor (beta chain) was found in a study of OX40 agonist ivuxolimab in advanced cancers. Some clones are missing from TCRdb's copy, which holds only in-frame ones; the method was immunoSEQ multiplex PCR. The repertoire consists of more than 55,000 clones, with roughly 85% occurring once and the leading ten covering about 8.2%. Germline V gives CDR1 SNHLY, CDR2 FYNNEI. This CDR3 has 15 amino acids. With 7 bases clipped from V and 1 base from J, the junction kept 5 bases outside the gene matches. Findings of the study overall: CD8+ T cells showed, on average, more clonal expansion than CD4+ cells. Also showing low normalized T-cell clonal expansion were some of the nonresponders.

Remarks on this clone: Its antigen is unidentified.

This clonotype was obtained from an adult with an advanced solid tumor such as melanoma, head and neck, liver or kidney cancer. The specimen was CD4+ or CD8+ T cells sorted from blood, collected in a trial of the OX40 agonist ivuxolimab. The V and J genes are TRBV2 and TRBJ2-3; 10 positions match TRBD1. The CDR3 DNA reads TGTGCCAGCATCGTCGGGACAGGGGGCACAGATACGCAGTATTTT. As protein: CASIVGTGGTDTQYF. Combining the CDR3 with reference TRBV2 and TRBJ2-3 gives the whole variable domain EPEVTQTPSHQVTQMGQEVILRCVPISNHLYFYWYRQILGQKVEFLVSFYNNEISEKSEIFDDQFSVERPDGSNFTLKIRSTKLEDSAMYFCASIVGTGGTDTQYFGPGTRLTVL.